The present entry profiles one T cell receptor (beta chain) with its context. Its antigen is not identified. The entry originates in a study of monozygotic twins with inflammatory bowel disease. TCRdb re-called the 5' RACE reads and shows each CDR3 protein once, DNA omitted. The sample table sets out over 100,000 distinct CDR3 sequences. The CDR3 length is 12 residues. Germline V gene lookup returns CDR1 GTSNPN and CDR2 SVGIG (reference sequence). Study results and limitations: Patients with IBD had less TCRbeta diversity (inverse Simpson) than their healthy co-twins.

This chain links TRBV30 with TRBJ2-1; the D call from TCRdb, TRBD2, cannot be confirmed without DNA. What was sequenced was blood. The sequence came from a human donor with ulcerative colitis or Crohn's disease, or a healthy co-twin of an affected twin (not recorded which). The CDR3 sequence is CAWRAGGPEQFF.